Included here is one TCR beta chain sequence, with context. The sample is drawn from a study of blood T cell repertoires in COVID-19. Study overall: What the recovered Cohort 3 donors had was two negative PCRs, clearance, or symptom resolution. COVID-19 samples from acute and convalescent phases originated in the United States, Italy and Spain. T cells, B-cell-depleted T cells, or PBMCs supplied cDNA or gDNA.

Here immunoSEQ multiplex PCR was the method, and the copy in TCRdb shows in-frame clones only, minus some. This table holds a few hundred thousand clones, roughly nine tenths found once. The study assigned cohorts using participant-reported clinical history. Sequenced input: PBMCs or T cells enriched from blood (not recorded which). The clonotype originates from a woman aged 45-65 years in a cohort exposed to, infected with or recovered from COVID-19 (not recorded which).

CDR3 protein: CASSLKVSLPGAPYEQYF. The CDR3 DNA sequence: TGTGCCAGCAGTTTAAAGGTCTCACTTCCGGGTGCCCCCTACGAGCAGTACTTC. This chain links TRBV27 with TRBJ2-7; D is ambiguous. V lost 2 bases and J 2 bases, leaving 22 bases between the germline ends. Germline CDR1 and CDR2: MNHEY and SMNVEV (reference sequence). The CDR3 extends over 18 amino acids.